Shown below are 7 T cell receptor beta chains from a single sample sequenced in a study of tumor and adjacent non-tumor tissue in lung cancer (dated by TCRdb to 2017 to 2018). Preparation of the library involved multiplex PCR. TCRdb names Illumina HiSeq 2500 as the instrument used. TCRbeta libraries were constructed through three rounds of nested PCR with primers (Table S4) according to protocols adapted from ARM-PCR. TCRdb cleaned the public reads at Q25 with fastp, built clones with MiXCR and kept in-frame beta chains. CDR3 protein duplicates are merged, each entry listing the most common genes and DNA. The sample includes 75,000 to 80,000 distinct CDR3 sequences, with 76% observed a single time. The ten most abundant clones make up under 40% of the sample. Bulk unsorted tissue served as the source for RNA extraction, and RNA quality was assessed using a NanoDrop ND-1000 and an Agilent 2100. For the normal lung samples, distant non-tumor tissue was collected more than 3 cm away from the tumor edge.

Sequencing was performed on distant non-tumor lung tissue. The receptors here all came from a man in his 70s with non-small cell lung cancer.

About this clonotype itself: This likely comes from a read error, as the CDR3 has no conserved phenylalanine or tryptophan at its end. The V and J genes are TRBV29-1 and TRBJ2-5; D remains ambiguous. The germline gives CDR1 SQVTM, CDR2 ANQGSEA. V dropped 7 bases and J dropped 1 base, with 13 bases sitting between them. This CDR3 has 13 residues. The CDR3 DNA follows: TGCAGCGCTCCTTTCTATACCCAAGAGACCCAGTACTTA. Protein: CSAPFYTQETQYL.

As for this clonotype: An end of the junction does not agree with germline; a read error may underlie this. The chain employs TRBV4-1 and TRBJ1-2; 9 nucleotides match TRBD1. This CDR3 is 15 amino acids long. The germline CDR1 and CDR2 sequences are MGHRA and YSYEKL. The CDR3 nucleotides read TGCGCCAACAGCCGCGCGGGACAGGGTTCTGATGGCTACACCTTC. Its protein product is CANSRAGQGSDGYTF.

The V gene is TRBV6-1, the J gene TRBJ1-1; the D is unclear. Germline V gene lookup returns CDR1 MNHNS and CDR2 SASEGT. The CDR3 consists of 14 residues. Trimming shortened V by 5 bases and J by 11 bases, and 21 bases separated the two germline ends. The chain's CDR3 is CASSSPTLIHEAFF. The CDR3 DNA follows: TGTGCCAGCAGTTCCCCGACATTAATCCATGAGGCTTTCTTT.

In regard to this clonotype: The junction departs from germline at one end; a sequencing error may be responsible. This chain uses TRBV5-6 with TRBJ2-4; either TRBD1 or TRBD2 may supply D (6 bases each). In germline, CDR1 is SGHDT, CDR2 YYEEEE. The CDR3 contains 16 residues. The CDR3: CASSYGGTPLKTIQYF. CDR3 DNA: TGTGCCAGCAGCTACGGCGGGACACCTCTCAAAACCATTCAATACTTC.

Comment on this clonotype: At one of its ends the junction is not consistent with the germline gene, which may arise from a read error. The DNA for the CDR3 is TGTGCCAGGAGCTCCGGGCCACCGGGTCGGATGGCTAATGGAAAACTGTTTTTT. Translated, it gives CARSSGPPGRMANGKLFF. The rearrangement links TRBV12-3 or TRBV12-4 to TRBJ1-4; D remains unclear. This CDR3 contains 18 residues.

The CDR3 region is CASSTAGKENSPLHF. The DNA of the CDR3 is TGTGCCAGTAGCACGGCGGGTAAAGAGAATTCACCCCTCCACTTT. The chain is built from TRBV6-2 or TRBV6-3 and TRBJ1-6; D unresolved. Trimming cost V 9 bases and J 7 bases, with 19 bases left between them. The CDR3 length is 15 residues. Germline loops: CDR1 MNHEY, CDR2 SVGEGT.

Notes on this clonotype: Compared with germline, one end of the junction differs, possibly owing to a read error. V and J are TRBV12-3 or TRBV12-4 and TRBJ1-2, with unresolved D. The CDR3 loop spans 16 amino acids. The CDR3 DNA reads as TGTGCCAGCAGTTTACAAAGGATAGGTTGGAACTATGGTTACACCTTC. Translating it yields CASSLQRIGWNYGYTF.